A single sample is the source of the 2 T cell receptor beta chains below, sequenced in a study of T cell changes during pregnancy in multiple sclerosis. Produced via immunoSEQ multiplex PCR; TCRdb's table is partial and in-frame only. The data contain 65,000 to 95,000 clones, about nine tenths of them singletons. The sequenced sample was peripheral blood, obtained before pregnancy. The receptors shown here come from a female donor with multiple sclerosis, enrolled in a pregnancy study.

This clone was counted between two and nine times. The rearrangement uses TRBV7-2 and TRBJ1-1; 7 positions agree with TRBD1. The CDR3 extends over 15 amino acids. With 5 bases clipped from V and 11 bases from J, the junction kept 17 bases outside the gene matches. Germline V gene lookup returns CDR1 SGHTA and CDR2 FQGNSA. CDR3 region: CASSLGTAIHVGAFF. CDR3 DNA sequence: TGTGCCAGCAGCCTCGGGACAGCGATCCACGTGGGGGCTTTCTTT.

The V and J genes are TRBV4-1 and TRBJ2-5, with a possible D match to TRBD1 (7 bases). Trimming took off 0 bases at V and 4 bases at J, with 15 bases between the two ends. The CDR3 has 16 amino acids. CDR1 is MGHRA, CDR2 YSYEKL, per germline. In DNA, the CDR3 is TGCGCCAGCAGCCAAGAGAATCAGGGGGGCGGAGAGACCCAGTACTTC. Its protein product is CASSQENQGGGETQYF.